The 8 T cell receptor beta chains below come from one sample, sequenced in a study of technical replicates of blood from a few donors. Produced via immunoSEQ multiplex PCR; TCRdb's table is partial and in-frame only. The table includes about 68,000 clones, roughly 97% detected once. Sequencing used T cells isolated from PBMCs. The receptor set was obtained from a human donor in good health.

The chain has TRBV29-1 and TRBJ1-1, with 10 bases fitting TRBD1. The CDR3 is made up of 16 amino acids. Germline trimming cut 0 bases from V and 7 bases from J; bases unmatched to any gene: 11. Germline loops: CDR1 SQVTM, CDR2 ANQGSEA. CDR3 loop: CSVEESAGTGDVEAFF. The CDR3 DNA sequence: TGCAGCGTTGAAGAGAGTGCCGGGACAGGGGACGTTGAAGCTTTCTTT.

This clone has a handful of counts. This chain links TRBV27 with TRBJ1-5; a possible D gene is TRBD1 (6 bases). V gave up 2 bases and J gave up 5 bases, with 10 bases separating them. The CDR3 is made up of 14 amino acids. CDR1 is MNHEY, CDR2 SMNVEV, per germline (reference sequence). Here the CDR3 reads CASSLTGRDQPQHF. For the CDR3, the DNA is TGTGCCAGCAGTTTAACAGGGAGGGATCAGCCCCAGCATTTT.

The J gene is TRBJ2-7, the V gene TRBV28; tentatively, D is TRBD1 (5 bases). The V end lost 1 base, the J end lost 2 bases, and 9 bases lay between the germline ends. Germline loops: CDR1 MDHEN, CDR2 SYDVKM. The CDR3 length is 14 residues. The CDR3 nucleotides are TGTGCCAGCAGTTTATCAGGGTGGACCTACGAGCAGTACTTC. Encoded protein: CASSLSGWTYEQYF.

The rearrangement uses TRBV19 and TRBJ2-7, with TRBD1 identical over 9 bases. The CDR3 is 14 amino acids. Germline CDR1 is LNHDA and CDR2 is SQIVND (reference sequence). The V segment lost 7 bases and the J segment 7 bases; nucleotides outside the gene matches: 11. This CDR3 reads CASTGDREVQEQYF. CDR3 in DNA: TGTGCCAGTACCGGGGACAGGGAAGTACAGGAGCAGTACTTC.

V is TRBV6-1 and J is TRBJ2-7, with 7 bases fitting TRBD1. The length of the CDR3 is 13 residues. Germline V lookup: CDR1 MNHNS, CDR2 SASEGT. The ends lost 3 bases at V and 2 bases at J; junction bases unmatched: 1. The CDR3 DNA reads as TGTGCCAGCAGTGACGACAGGGCCTACGAGCAGTACTTC. Translated, it gives CASSDDRAYEQYF.

This chain connects TRBV15 to TRBJ2-7, with 7 bases fitting TRBD1. Germline CDR1 LNHNV, CDR2 YYDKDF (reference sequence). V was pared by 4 bases and J by 3 bases, with 9 bases of the junction left unmatched. The CDR3 spans 15 residues. The CDR3 DNA reads TGTGCCACCAGCAACGACAGGGAGTTGATCTACGAGCAGTACTTC. Translation: CATSNDRELIYEQYF.

The chain recombines TRBV30 with TRBJ2-3; TRBD1 matches 8 bases. V lost 4 bases to trimming and J lost 3 bases; unmatched junction nucleotides: 6. Germline-derived CDR1 and CDR2 are GTSNPN and SVGIG (reference sequence). The CDR3 has 14 amino acids. CDR3: CAWTSGQVTDTQYF. The CDR3 nucleotides read TGTGCCTGGACGTCGGGACAGGTGACAGATACGCAGTATTTT.

V gene TRBV6-6 combines with J gene TRBJ2-3, with TRBD1 as a possible D gene (6 bases). CDR1 and CDR2 (germline): MNHNY, SVGAGI (reference sequence). This CDR3 has 14 amino acids. The V gene lost 2 bases and the J gene lost 6 bases, with 12 bases spanning the gap. CDR3 bases: TGTGCCAGCAGTTACGCAGGGGTTGGGGATACGCAGTATTTT. The encoded protein is CASSYAGVGDTQYF.